These 19 T cell receptor gamma chains were all obtained from the same sample, sequenced in a study of gammadelta T cells in human blood. TCRdb re-processed the RT-PCR reads using CATT. The data hold several hundred gamma-chain clones, with 35% to 45% observed a single time. Sequenced sample: non-Vgamma9Vdelta2 gamma-delta T cells from infant blood. The receptor source for this set is a human donor.

Judged by abundance, this clone is large. This rearrangement joins TRGV10 to TRGJ1 or TRGJ2. TRGV10 is known as an ORF, though its function is uncertain. CDR3 length: 14 residues. The ends lost 8 bases at V and 10 bases at J; junction bases unmatched: 18. The CDR3 DNA follows: TGTGCTGCGTGGATCCGGCGGCTCTCCGTAAAGAAACTCTTT. Its translation: CAAWIRRLSVKKLF.

Sample share makes this clone large. The chain carries TRGV8 and TRGJP1. Germline V CDR1 and CDR2: VENAVY, YDSYNSRV. With 5 bases clipped from V and 1 base from J, the junction kept 1 base outside the gene matches. The CDR3 covers 13 residues. CDR3 sequence (DNA): TGTGCCACCTGGGTTACCACTGGTTGGTTCAAGATATTT. Amino acid sequence: CATWVTTGWFKIF.

This clone is judged large. This same CDR3 is encoded by further DNA sequences in the sample. This chain joins TRGV5 and TRGJ1 or TRGJ2. This CDR3 region has 13 residues. V trimming: 0 bases; J trimming: 10 bases; junction bases outside the gene matches: 9. CDR1 is VINAFY and CDR2 is YDVSNSKD in the germline V gene. As DNA, the CDR3 is TGTGCCACCTGGGACAGGCTTAGGCGGAAGAAACTCTTT. This codes for CATWDRLRRKKLF.

Within the sample, this clone is large. The chain couples TRGV4 to TRGJP1. V trimming: 6 bases; J trimming: 5 bases; junction bases outside the gene matches: 6. Per germline, CDR1 EGSTGY and CDR2 YDSYTSSV. There are 13 residues in the CDR3. CDR3 sequence (DNA): TGTGCCACCTGGATTTTTACTGGTTGGTTCAAGATATTT. It encodes CATWIFTGWFKIF.

Relative to its sample, this clone is large. The gene calls are TRGV9 and TRGJ1 or TRGJ2. CDR1 and CDR2 from the germline V gene are GITISATS and ISYDGTV (reference sequence). The CDR3 sequence is 13 residues long. After removal of 6 bases from V and 3 bases from J, the junction contained 8 bases not matched to a gene. The CDR3 here is CALWPRFYYKKLF. CDR3 bases: TGTGCCTTGTGGCCCCGTTTTTATTATAAGAAACTCTTT.

The chain is built from TRGV4 and TRGJP1. Germline V gene data show CDR1 as EGSTGY and CDR2 as YDSYTSSV. This CDR3 contains 13 residues. The trim removed 4 bases at V and 6 bases at J, leaving 5 bases unmatched. The DNA for the CDR3 is TGTGCCACCTGGGACCCCCCTGGTTGGTTCAAGATATTT. Protein: CATWDPPGWFKIF.

On this clone: This likely came from a read error, as a far larger clone is one base away. The J gene is TRGJ1 or TRGJ2, the V gene TRGV4. The CDR3 totals 12 residues. Germline lookup yields CDR1 EGSTGY and CDR2 YDSYTSSV. CDR3 DNA sequence: TGTGCCACCTGGGATATCCATTATAAGAAAATCTTT. Protein sequence: CATWDIHYKKIF.

This rearrangement joins TRGV9 to TRGJ1 or TRGJ2. Germline lookup yields CDR1 GITISATS and CDR2 ISYDGTV (reference sequence). Losses at the gene ends were 0 bases for V and 2 bases for J; bases not matched to a gene: 4. This CDR3 has 14 amino acids. Here the CDR3 DNA reads TGTGCCTTGTGGGAGGTGCACTATTATTATAAGAAACTCTTT. Translation gives CALWEVHYYYKKLF.

Concerning this clone itself: Being one base from a much bigger clone, this may be a read error. The V gene is TRGV3, the J gene TRGJ1 or TRGJ2. V shed 0 bases, J shed 2 bases, and the junction held 4 bases outside the gene matches. Germline V CDR1 and CDR2: VTNTFY, YDVSTARD (reference sequence). This CDR3 comprises 14 residues. CDR3 DNA: TGTGCCACCTGGGACAGGAACTATTATTATAAGAAACTCTTT. It yields the protein CATWDRNYYYKKLF.

About this clone: A read error is possible here, since a much larger clone lies one base away. This rearrangement joins TRGV9 to TRGJ1 or TRGJ2. In germline, CDR1 is GITISATS, CDR2 ISYDGTV (reference sequence). This CDR3 region has 14 residues. CDR3 sequence reads: CALWEVRGYYKKIF. CDR3 DNA: TGTGCCTTGTGGGAGGTGCGGGGTTATTATAAGAAAATCTTT.

This clone was detected a few times. This chain links TRGV2 with TRGJ1 or TRGJ2. CDR1 is EGSNGY and CDR2 is YDSYNSKV in the germline V gene. This CDR3 is built from 14 residues. V was pared by 3 bases and J by 7 bases, with 12 bases of the junction left unmatched. The CDR3 DNA reads as TGTGCCACCTGGGACCTTGATGAGGGCTATAAGAAACTCTTT. This translates into CATWDLDEGYKKLF.

This clone came up once. A read error likely explains this, since a far larger clone differs by one base. The chain is built from TRGV9 and TRGJ1 or TRGJ2. CDR1 is GITISATS, CDR2 ISYDGTV, per germline (reference sequence). The CDR3 has 11 amino acids. CDR3 DNA sequence: TGTGCCTTGTGGGAGGCATTATGGAAAATCTTT. As protein: CALWEALWKIF.

This clone is termed large. The chain recombines TRGV3 with TRGJ1 or TRGJ2. The junction had 8 bases not matched to a gene; V was cut back by 0 bases and J by 3 bases. CDR1 is VTNTFY, CDR2 YDVSTARD, per germline (reference sequence). The CDR3 has 15 residues. Here the CDR3 DNA reads TGTGCCACCTGGGACAGGATCCTAGTTTATTATAAGAAACTCTTT. Translated: CATWDRILVYYKKLF.

This clone counts as large. Other DNA sequences in this specimen translate into the identical CDR3. V is TRGV8 and J is TRGJP2. V was clipped by 5 bases and J by 2 bases; unmatched bases: 11. The CDR3 covers 16 residues. Per germline, CDR1 VENAVY and CDR2 YDSYNSRV. Here the CDR3 DNA reads TGTGCCACCTGGGCGCATACTACAAGTAGTGATTGGATCAAGACGTTT. Its protein product is CATWAHTTSSDWIKTF.

In its sample, this clone was seen a few times. A much larger clone differs from this one at a single base, so this may be a read error. This sequence joins TRGV5 and TRGJ1 or TRGJ2. With V trimmed by 0 bases and J by 3 bases, 2 bases remained unmatched. This CDR3 has 13 residues. CDR1 and CDR2 (germline): VINAFY, YDVSNSKD. Written as DNA, the CDR3 is TGTGCCACCTGGGACAGGGTTTATTATAAGAAACTCTTT. This codes for CATWDRVYYKKLF.

This clone is categorized as large. The genes are TRGV10 and TRGJP1. TRGV10 is identified as an open reading frame with a role that is uncertain. Trimming at V came to 8 bases and at J to 10 bases, leaving 11 bases not matched to a gene. The CDR3 contains 13 residues. The CDR3 bases are TGTGCTGCGTGGGTGAGGTTTCTTTGGTTCAAGATATTT. Its translation is CAAWVRFLWFKIF.

Comment on this clone: This sequence is one base from a far larger clone and is likely a read error. Distinct nucleotide sequences in the sample also encode this CDR3. The chain recombines TRGV3 with TRGJ1 or TRGJ2. This CDR3 is built from 15 residues. V was pared by 0 bases and J by 4 bases, with 9 bases of the junction left unmatched. Germline V lookup: CDR1 VTNTFY, CDR2 YDVSTARD (reference sequence). DNA for the CDR3: TGTGCCACCTGGGACAGGCCGGGGACCTATTATAAGAAACTCTTT. Protein: CATWDRPGTYYKKLF.

By sample share, this clone is large (0.1 to 1%). The rearrangement links TRGV8 to TRGJ1 or TRGJ2. The germline CDR1 and CDR2 sequences are VENAVY and YDSYNSRV. The CDR3 runs to 15 residues. V shed 3 bases and J 0 bases; nucleotides not matched to a gene: 8. DNA of the CDR3: TGTGCCACCTGGGATTCTGGAGCGAATTATTATAAGAAACTCTTT. Its translation: CATWDSGANYYKKLF.

The table lists this clone with a few counts. The V and J genes are TRGV8 and TRGJP1. This CDR3 region has 15 residues. V lost 5 bases to trimming and J lost 3 bases; unmatched junction nucleotides: 9. Germline CDR1 is VENAVY and CDR2 is YDSYNSRV. CDR3 residues: CATWVPRATGWFKIF. The CDR3 nucleotides read TGTGCCACCTGGGTCCCGAGAGCCACTGGTTGGTTCAAGATATTT.